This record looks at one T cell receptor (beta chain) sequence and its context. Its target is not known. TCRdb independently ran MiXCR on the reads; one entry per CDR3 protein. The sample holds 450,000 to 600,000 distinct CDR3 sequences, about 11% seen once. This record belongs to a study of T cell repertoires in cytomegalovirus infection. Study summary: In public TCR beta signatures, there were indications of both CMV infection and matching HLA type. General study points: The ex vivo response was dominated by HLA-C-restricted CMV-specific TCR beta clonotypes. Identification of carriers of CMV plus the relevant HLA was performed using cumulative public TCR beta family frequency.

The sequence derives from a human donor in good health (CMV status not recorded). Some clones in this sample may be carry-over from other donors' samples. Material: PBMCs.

CDR3 loop: CASSPQTDPGNTIYF. CDR3 coding DNA: TGCGCCAGCAGCCCTCAGACCGATCCTGGAAACACCATATATTTT. V usage is TRBV5-1 and J usage is TRBJ1-3; D is unresolved. Deletions cut 4 bases from V and 2 bases from J, with 13 bases between. This CDR3 contains 15 residues. Per the germline V gene, CDR1 is SGHRS and CDR2 is YFSETQ.